This TCR beta chain is drawn from a study of blood T cell repertoires in COVID-19. Measured with immunoSEQ multiplex PCR; TCRdb has only the in-frame clones, and not every one. The table has 200,000 to 300,000 clones, around four fifths seen once. Germline CDR1 is SGHKS and CDR2 is YYEKEE (reference sequence). The CDR3 is 15 amino acids. V lost 1 base and J lost 2; bases outside the gene matches: 4. The sequencing input was peripheral blood. The receptor's source is an elderly woman with acute or convalescent COVID-19. J is TRBJ1-2 and V is TRBV5-5; 8 nucleotides agree with TRBD1. CDR3 DNA sequence: TGTGCCAGCAGCTTGTCGACAGGGGCCAACTATGGCTACACCTTC. This codes for CASSLSTGANYGYTF.